This record concerns one T cell receptor (beta chain) sequence. Per germline, CDR1 MDHEN and CDR2 SYDVKM. The junction had 8 bases not matched to a gene; V was cut back by 3 bases and J by 1 base. The CDR3 contains 16 residues. These data belong to a study of shared clonotypes between healthy human individuals. Study information: The people who gave samples were a couple of women and a few men aged 18 to 49.

Both subsets, CD45RA+ naive and CD45RA-negative memory, were split from the CD4+ cells. When replicate PCRs were run on sorted subsets, they used around 200 ng DNA, 30,000 to 35,000 T cell genomes. Libraries were prepared by immunoSEQ multiplex PCR; TCRdb keeps only in-frame clonotypes and omits some of them. Seen here are approximately 2,300,000 clones, around 93% observed once, and the top ten hold more than 0.35%. The V call is TRBV28, the J call TRBJ1-1; 7 bases fit TRBD1. The clonotype was recovered from a man younger than 30 in good health. Some clones in this sample may be carry-over from other donors' samples. The sample taken for sequencing was naive CD4+ T cells from PBMCs. Subset described: CD45RA+ positively selected. The DNA of the CDR3 is TGTGCCAGCAGTTTTCTTCCGGGACAGTCGAACACTGAAGCTTTCTTT. Protein sequence: CASSFLPGQSNTEAFF.